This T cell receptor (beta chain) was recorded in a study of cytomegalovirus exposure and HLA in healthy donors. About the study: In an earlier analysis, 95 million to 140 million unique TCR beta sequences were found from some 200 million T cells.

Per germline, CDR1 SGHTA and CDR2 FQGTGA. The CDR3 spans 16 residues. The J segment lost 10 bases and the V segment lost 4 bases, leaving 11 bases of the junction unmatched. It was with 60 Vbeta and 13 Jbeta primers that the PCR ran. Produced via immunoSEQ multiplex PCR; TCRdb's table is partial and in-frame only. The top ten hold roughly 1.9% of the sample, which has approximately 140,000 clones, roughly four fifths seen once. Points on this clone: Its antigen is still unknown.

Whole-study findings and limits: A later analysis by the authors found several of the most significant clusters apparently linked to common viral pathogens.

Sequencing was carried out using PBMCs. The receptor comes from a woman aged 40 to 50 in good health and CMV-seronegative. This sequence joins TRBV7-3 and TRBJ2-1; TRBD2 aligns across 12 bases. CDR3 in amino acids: CASSSRLAGELGEQFF. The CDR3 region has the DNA TGTGCCAGCAGCTCTCGACTAGCGGGAGAGCTCGGCGAGCAGTTCTTC.